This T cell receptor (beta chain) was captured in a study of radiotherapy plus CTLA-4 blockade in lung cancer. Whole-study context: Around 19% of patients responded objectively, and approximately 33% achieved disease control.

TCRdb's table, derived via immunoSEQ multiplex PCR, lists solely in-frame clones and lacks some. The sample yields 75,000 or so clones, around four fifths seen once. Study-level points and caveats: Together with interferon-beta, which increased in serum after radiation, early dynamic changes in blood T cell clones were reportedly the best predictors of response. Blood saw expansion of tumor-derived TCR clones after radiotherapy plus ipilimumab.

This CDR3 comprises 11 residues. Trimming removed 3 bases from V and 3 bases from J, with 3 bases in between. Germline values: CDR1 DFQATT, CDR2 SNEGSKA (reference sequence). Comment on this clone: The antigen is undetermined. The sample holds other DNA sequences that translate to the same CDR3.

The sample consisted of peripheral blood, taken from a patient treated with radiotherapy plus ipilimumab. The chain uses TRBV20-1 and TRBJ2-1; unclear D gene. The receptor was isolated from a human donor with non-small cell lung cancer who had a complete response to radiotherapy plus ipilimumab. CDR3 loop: CSASVYNEQFF. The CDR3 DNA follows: TGCAGTGCTAGCGTCTACAATGAGCAGTTCTTC.